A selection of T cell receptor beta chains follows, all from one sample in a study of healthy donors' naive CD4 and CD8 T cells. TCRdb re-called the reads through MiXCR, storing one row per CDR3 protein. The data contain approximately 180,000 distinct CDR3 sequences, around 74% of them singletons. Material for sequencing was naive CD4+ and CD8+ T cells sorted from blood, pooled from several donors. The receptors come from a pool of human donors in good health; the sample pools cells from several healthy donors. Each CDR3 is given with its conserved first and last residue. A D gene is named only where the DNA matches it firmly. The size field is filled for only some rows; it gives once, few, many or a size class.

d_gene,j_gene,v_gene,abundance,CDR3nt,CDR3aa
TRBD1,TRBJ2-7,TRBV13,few,TGTGCCAGCTCTCCGGACAGGGCCTCCTACGAGCAGTACTTC,CASSPDRASYEQYF
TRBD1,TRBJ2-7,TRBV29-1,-,TGCAGCGTTGCCCCGGGACAGGGCTACGAGCAGTACTTC,CSVAPGQGYEQYF
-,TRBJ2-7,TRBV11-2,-,TGTGCCAGCAGCCCGGGACTCACGATTGAAGACTACGAGCAGTACTTC,CASSPGLTIEDYEQYF
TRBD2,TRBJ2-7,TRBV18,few,TGTGCCAGCTCGCGGACTAGCGTACCCTACGAGCAGTACTTC,CASSRTSVPYEQYF
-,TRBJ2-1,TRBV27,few,TGTGCCAGCAGCCCGTACCGCCCCTCCTACAATGAGCAGTTCTTC,CASSPYRPSYNEQFF
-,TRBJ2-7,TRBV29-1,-,TGCAGCGTTGCACAGGGTGCCTACGAGCAGTACTTC,CSVAQGAYEQYF
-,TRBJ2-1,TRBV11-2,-,TGTGCCAGCAGCTCCAGTGAGCAGTTCTTC,CASSSSEQFF
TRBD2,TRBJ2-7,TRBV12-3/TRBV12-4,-,TGTGCCGGCCTCATAGCGGGAAAGTCCTACGAGCAGTACTTC,CAGLIAGKSYEQYF
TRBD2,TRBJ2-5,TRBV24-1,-,TGTGCCACCAGTGCCGCGGGACTAGCGGGGCAAGAGACCCAGTACTTC,CATSAAGLAGQETQYF
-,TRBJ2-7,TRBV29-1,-,TGCAGCACATTCGGGGGGCCCGACTCCTACGAGCAGTACTTC,CSTFGGPDSYEQYF
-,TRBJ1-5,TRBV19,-,TGTGCCAGTAGTAACGGGGCTCAGCCCCAGCATTTT,CASSNGAQPQHF
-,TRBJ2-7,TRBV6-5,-,TGTGCCAGCAGTTACGGAGGGAAATGGACTTCCGAGCAGTACTTC,CASSYGGKWTSEQYF
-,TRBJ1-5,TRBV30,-,TGTGCCTGGAGTGACGTACTTAATCAGCCCCAGCATTTT,CAWSDVLNQPQHF
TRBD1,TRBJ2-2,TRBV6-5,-,TGTGCCAGCAGTTACTCGATCAGGGGGCCCGGGGAGCTGTTTTTT,CASSYSIRGPGELFF
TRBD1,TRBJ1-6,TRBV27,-,TGTGCCAGCAGTATCCGGACAGGGCCGAATTCACCCCTCCACTTT,CASSIRTGPNSPLHF
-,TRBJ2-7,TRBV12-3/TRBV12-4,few,TGTGCCAGCAGCCCCCAGGCGCGGGGCTACGAGCAGTACTTC,CASSPQARGYEQYF
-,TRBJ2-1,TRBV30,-,TGTGCCTGGAGTAGGAAGGGCAATGAGCAGTTCTTC,CAWSRKGNEQFF
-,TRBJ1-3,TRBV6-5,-,TGTGCCAGCAGTTACACCGACCCCTACTCTGGAAACACCATATATTTT,CASSYTDPYSGNTIYF
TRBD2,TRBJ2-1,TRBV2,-,TGTGCCAGCAGTGGGGTGGGGCGGGAGGGCCGGGGAAATGAGCAGTTCTTC,CASSGVGREGRGNEQFF
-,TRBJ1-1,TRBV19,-,TGTGCCAGTACCTATTTGGATGGATCGGCTTTCTTT,CASTYLDGSAFF
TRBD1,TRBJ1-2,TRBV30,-,TGTGCCTGGAGTTACATCGGGGACAGGGGAGACTACACCTTC,CAWSYIGDRGDYTF
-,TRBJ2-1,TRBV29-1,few,TGCAGCGTTGAAAGTGATTGGGGCAATGAGCAGTTCTTC,CSVESDWGNEQFF
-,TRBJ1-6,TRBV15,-,TGTGCCACCAGCAACGGAAATTCACCCCTCCACTTT,CATSNGNSPLHF
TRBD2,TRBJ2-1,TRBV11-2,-,TGTGCCAGCAGCTACTTTAGCGGGGCCCTCTACAATGAGCAGTTCTTC,CASSYFSGALYNEQFF
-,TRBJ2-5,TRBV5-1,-,TGCGCCAGCAGCTACGACCCGGGGACCCAGTACTTC,CASSYDPGTQYF
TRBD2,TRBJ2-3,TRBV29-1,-,TGCAGCGTTGAAGCACTAGCGGGAGCGGCAGATACGCAGTATTTT,CSVEALAGAADTQYF
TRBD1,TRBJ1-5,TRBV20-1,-,TGCAGTGCCTGCCGGACAGGAAATCAGCCCCAGCATTTT,CSACRTGNQPQHF
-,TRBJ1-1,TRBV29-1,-,TGCAGCGTTGTTGCAGGGCCGACTGAGACTTTCTTT,CSVVAGPTETFF